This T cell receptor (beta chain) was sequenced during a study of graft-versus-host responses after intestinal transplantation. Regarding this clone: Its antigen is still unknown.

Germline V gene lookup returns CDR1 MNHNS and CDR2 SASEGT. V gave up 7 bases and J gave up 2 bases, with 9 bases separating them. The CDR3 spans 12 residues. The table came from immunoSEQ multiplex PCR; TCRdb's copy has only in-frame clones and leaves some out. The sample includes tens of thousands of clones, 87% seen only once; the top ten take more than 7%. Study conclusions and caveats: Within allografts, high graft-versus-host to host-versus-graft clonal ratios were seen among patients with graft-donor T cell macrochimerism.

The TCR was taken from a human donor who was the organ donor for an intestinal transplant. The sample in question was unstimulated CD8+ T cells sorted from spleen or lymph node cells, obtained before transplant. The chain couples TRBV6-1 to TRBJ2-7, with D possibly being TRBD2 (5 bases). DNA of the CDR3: TGTGCCAGCACGGGGTCTACCTACGAGCAGTACTTC. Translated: CASTGSTYEQYF.